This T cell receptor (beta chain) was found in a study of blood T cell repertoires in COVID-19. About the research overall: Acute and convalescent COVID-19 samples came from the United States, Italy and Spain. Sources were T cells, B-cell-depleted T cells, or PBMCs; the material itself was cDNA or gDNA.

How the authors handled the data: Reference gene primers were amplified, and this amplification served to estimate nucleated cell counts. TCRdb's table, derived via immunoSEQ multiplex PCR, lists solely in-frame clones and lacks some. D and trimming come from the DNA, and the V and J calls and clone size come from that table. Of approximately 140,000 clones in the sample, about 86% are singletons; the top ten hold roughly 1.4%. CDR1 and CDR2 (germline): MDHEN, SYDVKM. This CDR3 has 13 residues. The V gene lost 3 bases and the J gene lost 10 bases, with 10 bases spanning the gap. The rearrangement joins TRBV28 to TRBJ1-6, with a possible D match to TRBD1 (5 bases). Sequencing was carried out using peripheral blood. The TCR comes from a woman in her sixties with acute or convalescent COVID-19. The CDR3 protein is CASSFKGWSPLHF. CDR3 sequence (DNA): TGTGCCAGCAGTTTTAAGGGGTGGTCACCCCTCCACTTT.